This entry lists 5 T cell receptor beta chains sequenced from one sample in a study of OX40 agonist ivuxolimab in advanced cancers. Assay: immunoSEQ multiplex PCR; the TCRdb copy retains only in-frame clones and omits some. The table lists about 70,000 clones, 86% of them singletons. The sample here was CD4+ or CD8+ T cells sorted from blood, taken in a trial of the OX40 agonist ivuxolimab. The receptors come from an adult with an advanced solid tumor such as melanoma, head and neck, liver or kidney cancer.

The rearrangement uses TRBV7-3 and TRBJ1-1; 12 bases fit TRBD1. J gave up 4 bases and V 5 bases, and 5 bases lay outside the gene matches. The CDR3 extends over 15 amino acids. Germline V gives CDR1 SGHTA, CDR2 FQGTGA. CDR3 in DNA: TGTGCCAGCAGCGAGGGACAGGGGGCGGGCACTGAAGCTTTCTTT. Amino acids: CASSEGQGAGTEAFF.

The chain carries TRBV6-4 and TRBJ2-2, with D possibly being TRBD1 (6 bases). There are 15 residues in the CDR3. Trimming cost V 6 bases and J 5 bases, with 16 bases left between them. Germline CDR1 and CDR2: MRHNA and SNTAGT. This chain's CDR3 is CASSATGIGTGELFF. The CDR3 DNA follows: TGTGCCAGCAGCGCTACAGGGATAGGGACCGGGGAGCTGTTTTTT.

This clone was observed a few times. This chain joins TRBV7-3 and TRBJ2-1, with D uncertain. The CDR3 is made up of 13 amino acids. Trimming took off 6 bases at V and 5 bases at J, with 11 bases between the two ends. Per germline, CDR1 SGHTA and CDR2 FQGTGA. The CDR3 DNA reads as TGTGCCAGCAGTCGCCTCGGGCACAATGAGCAGTTCTTC. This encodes CASSRLGHNEQFF.

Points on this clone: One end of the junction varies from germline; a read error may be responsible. The CDR3 sequence: CASSITGQGTSPLHF. CDR3 in DNA: TGTGCCAGCAGCATAACCGGACAGGGCACTTCACCCCTCCACTTT. The chain couples TRBV7-3 to TRBJ1-6; 8 positions agree with TRBD1. This CDR3 contains 15 residues. Germline-derived CDR1 and CDR2 are SGHTA and FQGTGA. Full variable domain (remainder filled in from reference TRBV7-3 and TRBJ1-6): GAGVSQTPSNKVTEKGKYVELRCDPISGHTALYWYRQSLGQGPEFLIYFQGTGAADDSGLPNDRFFAVRPEGSVSTLKIQRTERGDSAVYLCASSITGQGTSPLHFGNGTRLTVT.

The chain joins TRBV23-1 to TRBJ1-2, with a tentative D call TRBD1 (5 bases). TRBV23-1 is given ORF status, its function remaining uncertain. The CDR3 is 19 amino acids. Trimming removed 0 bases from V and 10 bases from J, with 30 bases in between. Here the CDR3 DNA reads TGCGCCAGCAGTCAATCGGGGCCCACACATATTACCCCTAGGCCTAACTACACCTTC. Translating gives CASSQSGPTHITPRPNYTF.